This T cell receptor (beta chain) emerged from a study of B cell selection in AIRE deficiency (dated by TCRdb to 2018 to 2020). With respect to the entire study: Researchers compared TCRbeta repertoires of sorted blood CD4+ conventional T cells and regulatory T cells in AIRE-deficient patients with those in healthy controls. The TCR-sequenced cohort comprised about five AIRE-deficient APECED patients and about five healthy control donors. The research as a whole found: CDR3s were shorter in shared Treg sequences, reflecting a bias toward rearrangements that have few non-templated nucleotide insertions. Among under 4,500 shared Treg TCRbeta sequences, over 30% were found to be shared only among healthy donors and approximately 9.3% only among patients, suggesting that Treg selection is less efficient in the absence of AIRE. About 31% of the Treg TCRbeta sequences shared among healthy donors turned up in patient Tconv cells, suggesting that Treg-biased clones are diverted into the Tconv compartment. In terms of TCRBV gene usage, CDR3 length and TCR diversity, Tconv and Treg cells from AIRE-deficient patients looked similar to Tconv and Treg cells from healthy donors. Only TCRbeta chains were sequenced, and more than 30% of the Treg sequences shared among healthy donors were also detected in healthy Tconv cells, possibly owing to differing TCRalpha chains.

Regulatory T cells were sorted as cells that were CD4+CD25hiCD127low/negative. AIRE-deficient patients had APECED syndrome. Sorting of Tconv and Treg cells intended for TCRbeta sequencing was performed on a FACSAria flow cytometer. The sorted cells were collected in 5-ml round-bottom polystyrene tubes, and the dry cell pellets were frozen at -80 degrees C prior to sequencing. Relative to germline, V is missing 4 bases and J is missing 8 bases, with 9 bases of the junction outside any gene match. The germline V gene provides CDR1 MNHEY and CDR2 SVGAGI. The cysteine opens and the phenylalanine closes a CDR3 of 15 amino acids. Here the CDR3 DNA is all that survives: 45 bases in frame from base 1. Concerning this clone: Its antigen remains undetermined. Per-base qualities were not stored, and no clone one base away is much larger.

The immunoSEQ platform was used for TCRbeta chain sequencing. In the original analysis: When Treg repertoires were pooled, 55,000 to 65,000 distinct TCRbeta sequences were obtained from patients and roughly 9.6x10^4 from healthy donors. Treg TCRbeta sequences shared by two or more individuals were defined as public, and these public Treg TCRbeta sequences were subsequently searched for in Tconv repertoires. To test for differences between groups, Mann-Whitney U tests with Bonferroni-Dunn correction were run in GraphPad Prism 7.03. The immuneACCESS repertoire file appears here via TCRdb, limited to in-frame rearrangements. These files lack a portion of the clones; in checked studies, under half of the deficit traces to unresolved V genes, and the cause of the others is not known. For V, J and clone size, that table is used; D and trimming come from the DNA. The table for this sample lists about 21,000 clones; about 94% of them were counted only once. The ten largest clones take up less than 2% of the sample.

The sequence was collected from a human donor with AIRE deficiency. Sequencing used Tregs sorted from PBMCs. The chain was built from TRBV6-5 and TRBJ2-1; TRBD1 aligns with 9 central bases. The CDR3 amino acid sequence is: CASSSPGQGVDEQFF. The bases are TGTGCCAGCAGTTCACCGGGACAGGGAGTCGATGAGCAGTTCTTC.